Reported below is one TCR beta chain. The sample comes from a study of blood T cell repertoires in COVID-19. Original handling: From reference gene primer amplification, estimates of nucleated cell counts were derived. Data came from immunoSEQ multiplex PCR; TCRdb stores just in-frame clones and leaves some out. V, J and clone size derive from that table, while D and trimming were established from the DNA sequence. The profile shows some 150,000 clones, over 75% of them singletons. Germline V CDR1 and CDR2: KGHSH, LQKENI. V gave up 0 bases and J gave up 4 bases, with 12 bases separating them. The CDR3 totals 16 residues.

V usage is TRBV18 and J usage is TRBJ2-2, with a possible D match to TRBD1 (6 bases). The receptor comes from a woman aged 45 to 65 with acute or convalescent COVID-19. The sequencing sample was made of peripheral blood. The CDR3 loop reads CASSPPAQGGTGELFF. As DNA, the CDR3 is TGTGCCAGCTCACCACCGGCACAGGGTGGCACCGGGGAGCTGTTTTTT.